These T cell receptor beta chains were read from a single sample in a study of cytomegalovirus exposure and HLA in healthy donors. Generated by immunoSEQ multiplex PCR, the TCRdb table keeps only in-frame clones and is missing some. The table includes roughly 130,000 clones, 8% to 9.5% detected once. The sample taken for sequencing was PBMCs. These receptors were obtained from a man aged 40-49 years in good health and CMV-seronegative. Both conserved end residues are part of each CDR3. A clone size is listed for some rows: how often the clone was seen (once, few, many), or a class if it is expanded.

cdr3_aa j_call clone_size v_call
CATGTWGPTNEKLFF TRBJ1-4 few TRBV6-1
CSVEGTAYEQYF TRBJ2-7 . TRBV29-1
CASTNTNTEAFF TRBJ1-1 . TRBV11-2
CATRGTGRSEQFF TRBJ2-1 . TRBV6-5
CASSSPLRTEAFF TRBJ1-1 few TRBV7-9
CASSKQQGARGAFF TRBJ1-1 . TRBV6-6
CASSTLWGQDMFF TRBJ2-1 . TRBV19
CASSQTSGYGYTF TRBJ1-2 few TRBV11-2
CASIGSNSYEQYF TRBJ2-7 . TRBV6-1
CASTQGAESNQPQHF TRBJ1-5 few TRBV4-2
CASSLAGTGVTDTQYF TRBJ2-3 few TRBV5-1
CASSRDRFNSPLHF TRBJ1-6 few TRBV4-1
CASSLGGAGYGYTF TRBJ1-2 few TRBV28
CASSGPGETNEKLFF TRBJ1-4 . TRBV4-2
CSVDSGGLDTQYF TRBJ2-3 . TRBV29-1
CASSLVEGSGGWYSYNEQFF TRBJ2-1 . TRBV7-8
CASGLRVSGGDTQYF TRBJ2-3 . TRBV12-5
CASRQGTEAFF TRBJ1-1 . TRBV2
CASSLLDSSYGYTF TRBJ1-2 few TRBV7-9
CASSLGPAGSALHF TRBJ1-6 . TRBV5-1
CASSTGGDKNIQYF TRBJ2-4 few TRBV27
CASSPYPSSYNEQFF TRBJ2-1 . TRBV4-1
CASSSTGQGRTEAFF TRBJ1-1 . TRBV5-4
CASSPEGASNTEAFF TRBJ1-1 few TRBV18
CASSEGSFSSYGYTF TRBJ1-2 few TRBV6-1
CAIAAGGSTDTQYF TRBJ2-3 . TRBV10-3
CASSQVGGASTDTQYF TRBJ2-3 . TRBV14
CASSDRRSNQPQHF TRBJ1-5 few TRBV28
CASSQEAGTEAFF TRBJ1-1 . TRBV4-3
CASSPEPGGGETQYF TRBJ2-5 . TRBV7-6
CASSLTPTDTQYF TRBJ2-3 . TRBV7-6
CASSPAYQPQHF TRBJ1-5 few TRBV6-5
CASETGGWYTGELFF TRBJ2-2 few TRBV19
CASSLGGAGYNEQFF TRBJ2-1 few TRBV5-6
CASSPSDRVAPLLQKLFF TRBJ1-4 few TRBV19
CASSQDHGTPSTDTQYF TRBJ2-3 few TRBV4-1
CASIPGQGCWHTEAFF TRBJ1-1 . TRBV6-7
CASSPGTRRETQYF TRBJ2-5 . TRBV13
CSVHSTDTQYF TRBJ2-3 few TRBV29-1
CASSGRDRYEQYF . . TRBV6-6
CASSSEPGQVRGTTYEQYF TRBJ2-7 few TRBV5-1
CASSLVLGELFF TRBJ2-2 few TRBV5-4
CASSLVRGASSYEQYF TRBJ2-7 . TRBV7-9
CAIRPGTEPADTQYF TRBJ2-3 . TRBV10-3
CASRQDGGNTGELFF TRBJ2-2 . TRBV6-4
CASSIAGDYEQYF TRBJ2-7 . TRBV19
CSHQGQQETQYF TRBJ2-5 . TRBV29-1
CASSQTTVEDEQFF TRBJ2-1 . TRBV4-1
CASSTNRGQFEKLFF TRBJ1-4 . TRBV28
CASSLPSPYEQYF TRBJ2-7 few TRBV11-2
CASSEALRGGNTEAFF TRBJ1-1 . TRBV6-1